The 29 T cell receptor beta chains listed next were all sequenced from one sample in a study of blood T cell repertoires in COVID-19 (TCRdb year 2020). Library generation was performed with the immunoSEQ multiplex PCR assay. TCRdb holds this immuneACCESS table with in-frame rearrangements only. Some clones are missing; in checked studies, unresolved V genes explain under half, and the rest has no known cause. The sample table contains hundreds of thousands of clones; only one count was recorded for roughly 85% of them. The biggest ten clones account for around 2% of the sample. Input material: PBMCs or T cells enriched from blood (not recorded which). The receptors originated from a woman between 25 and 40 years old who had been exposed to COVID-19.

J is TRBJ1-5 and V is TRBV6-6; 7 bases match TRBD1. Per germline, CDR1 MNHNY and CDR2 SVGAGI (reference sequence). The V segment lost 6 bases and the J segment 2 bases; nucleotides outside the gene matches: 7. The CDR3 covers 15 residues. The CDR3 coding sequence is TGTGCCAGCAGCACTAACAGGGGAGGCAATCAGCCCCAGCATTTT. This gives the protein CASSTNRGGNQPQHF.

V and J are TRBV27 and TRBJ1-2; TRBD1 matches at 8 bases. J gave up 8 bases and V 6 bases, and 8 bases lay outside the gene matches. Per germline, CDR1 MNHEY and CDR2 SMNVEV (reference sequence). This CDR3 contains 13 residues. CDR3: CASRLSGGEGYTF. The CDR3, as DNA: TGTGCCAGCAGACTTTCAGGGGGCGAGGGCTACACCTTC.

This sequence joins TRBV9 and TRBJ1-2; 8 bases align to TRBD1. After removal of 4 bases from V and 3 bases from J, the junction contained 11 bases not matched to a gene. This CDR3 region has 16 residues. From germline, CDR1 is SGDLS and CDR2 YYNGEE. DNA for the CDR3: TGTGCCAGCAGCTCGAGCCCGACAGGGGACGACTATGGCTACACCTTC. Its translation is CASSSSPTGDDYGYTF.

The chain links TRBV3-1 (or the pseudogene TRBV3-2) to TRBJ1-1; D is ambiguous. The CDR3 length is 14 residues. Germline V CDR1 and CDR2: LGHDT, YNNKEL (reference sequence). Trimming left V 1 base short and J 0 bases short, with 6 bases between. The CDR3 sequence: CASSQVFMNTEAFF. As DNA, the CDR3 is TGTGCCAGCAGCCAAGTATTTATGAACACTGAAGCTTTCTTT.

The V gene is TRBV7-2, the J gene TRBJ2-3; unclear D gene. The V end was cut by 4 bases, the J end by 6 bases, with 5 bases between. The CDR3 spans 11 residues. CDR1 and CDR2 (germline): SGHTA, FQGNSA. The CDR3 reads CASSYGDTQYF. The CDR3 nucleotides read TGTGCCAGCAGCTATGGCGATACGCAGTATTTT.

This chain links TRBV25-1 with TRBJ2-7; TRBD2 matches at 9 bases. Unmatched junction bases numbered 14, after V lost 5 bases and J lost 9 bases. The CDR3 contains 15 residues. Germline-derived CDR1 and CDR2 are MGHDK and SYGVNS. This CDR3 is CASSPPRGGASVQYF. The CDR3 DNA reads as TGTGCCAGCAGTCCCCCACGCGGGGGGGCTTCGGTGCAGTACTTC.

This clone was recorded a few times. This rearrangement joins TRBV29-1 to TRBJ2-1; 11 positions agree with TRBD2. The ends lost 4 bases at V and 10 bases at J; junction bases unmatched: 6. The CDR3 is 13 amino acids. Germline values: CDR1 SQVTM, CDR2 ANQGSEA. The CDR3: CSVAVSSGREQFF. The CDR3 DNA reads TGCAGCGTTGCAGTTTCTAGCGGGAGGGAGCAGTTCTTC.

This clone was recorded a few times. The chain is built from TRBV28 and TRBJ1-2, with D tentatively TRBD1 (6 bases). The V and J ends lost 6 bases and 6 bases respectively, with 20 bases between them. Per germline, CDR1 MDHEN and CDR2 SYDVKM. This CDR3 is 15 amino acids long. Here the CDR3 DNA reads TGTGCCAGCAGGACAACACGGGGGGCAGGAGATGGCTACACCTTC. Translating gives CASRTTRGAGDGYTF.

This clone has a single count. The chain joins TRBV19 to TRBJ1-2; possibly TRBD1 for D (6 bases). V shed 8 bases and J shed 4 bases, with 23 bases lying between them. Germline V gene sequence: CDR1 LNHDA, CDR2 SQIVND (reference sequence). The CDR3 length is 16 residues. CDR3 amino acids: CASRQSGGAQGYGYTF. The CDR3 DNA is TGTGCCAGTCGACAGTCGGGGGGGGCGCAGGGCTATGGCTACACCTTC.

A few counts support this clone. The CDR3 nucleotides read TGTGCCAGCAGTCTACCGCCATATTATAATTCACCCCTCCACTTT. This codes for CASSLPPYYNSPLHF. The V and J genes are TRBV28 and TRBJ1-6; D is ambiguous. CDR1 is MDHEN, CDR2 SYDVKM, per germline. CDR3 length: 15 amino acids. With 5 bases removed from V and 4 bases from J, the gap between germline ends came to 12 bases. Using reference TRBV28 and TRBJ1-6 for the parts outside the CDR3, the full variable domain is DVKVTQSSRYLVKRTGEKVFLECVQDMDHENMFWYRQDPGLGLRLIYFSYDVKMKEKGDIPEGYSVSREKKERFSLILESASTNQTSMYLCASSLPPYYNSPLHFGNGTRLTVT.

The chain uses TRBV5-1 and TRBJ2-3; 8 nucleotides match TRBD1. The germline V gene has CDR1 SGHRS and CDR2 YFSETQ. This CDR3 spans 16 amino acids. The V segment lost 4 bases and the J segment 1 base; nucleotides outside the gene matches: 8. For the CDR3, the DNA is TGCGCCAGCAGCGTCGGACAGGGTCTAGGCACAGATACGCAGTATTTT. It is translated as CASSVGQGLGTDTQYF. The full variable domain, rest sourced from reference TRBV5-1 and TRBJ2-3, is KAGVTQTPRYLIKTRGQQVTLSCSPISGHRSVSWYQQTPGQGLQFLFEYFSETQRNKGNFPGRFSGRQFSNSRSEMNVSTLELGDSALYLCASSVGQGLGTDTQYFGPGTRLTVL.

This clone was recorded a few times. The CDR3 DNA is TGTGCCAGCACCCCGACAGCCATACGGAACACCATATATTTT. It yields the protein CASTPTAIRNTIYF. The chain has TRBV7-9 and TRBJ1-3, with D possibly TRBD1 on 5 matching bases. Germline assignment: CDR1 SEHNR and CDR2 FQNEAQ (reference sequence). The V and J ends lost 7 bases and 7 bases respectively, with 17 bases between them. The CDR3 length is 14 residues. Full variable domain (outside the CDR3, taken from reference TRBV7-9 and TRBJ1-3): DTGVSQNPRHKITKRGQNVTFRCDPISEHNRLYWYRQTLGQGPEFLTYFQNEAQLEKSRLLSDRFSAERPKGSFSTLEIQRTEQGDSAMYLCASTPTAIRNTIYFGEGSWLTVV.

The genes are TRBV7-6 and TRBJ1-1, with no clear D. The V gene lost 1 base and the J gene lost 11 bases, with 8 bases spanning the gap. Germline assignment: CDR1 SGHVS and CDR2 FNYEAQ. The CDR3 sequence is 11 residues long. DNA of the CDR3: TGTGCCAGCAGCTTAGGACAAACTGCTTTCTTT. This sequence encodes CASSLGQTAFF.

This clone was seen a few times. The chain combines TRBV27 with TRBJ1-2; D remains ambiguous. Germline CDR1 reads MNHEY; CDR2 reads SMNVEV (reference sequence). Trimming took 2 bases from V and 0 from J, leaving 4 bases between them. CDR3 length: 13 amino acids. The CDR3 nucleotides are TGTGCCAGCAGTTTAGCAGCTAACTATGGCTACACCTTC. Its protein is CASSLAANYGYTF.

This clone came up a few times. The chain joins TRBV28 to TRBJ1-2; TRBD1 might be the D (5 bases). This CDR3 spans 16 amino acids. Trimming took off 2 bases at V and 4 bases at J, with 17 bases between the two ends. Germline values: CDR1 MDHEN, CDR2 SYDVKM. The CDR3, as DNA: TGTGCCAGCAGTTTAACCCCACAGCAGGGATTCTATGGCTACACCTTC. It yields the protein CASSLTPQQGFYGYTF.

This chain joins TRBV6-5 and TRBJ2-7; TRBD1 matches 8 bases. The CDR3 sequence is 16 residues long. The V segment lost 0 bases and the J segment 5 bases; nucleotides outside the gene matches: 9. CDR1 MNHEY and CDR2 SVGAGI come from the germline V gene. The CDR3 protein is CASSYSLRTGYHEQYF. The CDR3 DNA follows: TGTGCCAGCAGTTACTCTCTTAGGACAGGGTATCACGAGCAGTACTTC.

The V call is TRBV27, the J call TRBJ2-1; D might be TRBD2 (5 bases). Trimming took 3 bases from V and 1 from J, leaving 7 bases between them. Germline V gene data show CDR1 as MNHEY and CDR2 as SMNVEV (reference sequence). CDR3 size: 14 residues. CDR3 nucleotides: TGTGCCAGCAGTTTCCCGGGGTCCTACAATGAGCAGTTCTTC. Protein: CASSFPGSYNEQFF.

The chain has TRBV9 and TRBJ2-3, with TRBD2 matching 7 bases. The CDR3 totals 16 residues. Germline values: CDR1 SGDLS, CDR2 YYNGEE. J was trimmed by 0 bases and V by 3 bases; bases with no gene match: 7. The CDR3 reads CASSAQLADSTDTQYF. In nucleotides, the CDR3 is TGTGCCAGCAGCGCCCAGCTAGCGGATAGCACAGATACGCAGTATTTT.

The chain carries TRBV7-2 and TRBJ2-7; possible D gene TRBD1, 6 bases. The germline gives CDR1 SGHTA, CDR2 FQGNSA. CDR3 length: 16 residues. Trimming cost V 5 bases and J 2 bases, with 19 bases left between them. The CDR3 DNA reads as TGTGCCAGCAGCCCACCGACAGGTCATAAACCCTACGAGCAGTACTTC. Its translation: CASSPPTGHKPYEQYF.

V is TRBV5-4 and J is TRBJ2-2; TRBD2 aligns across 13 bases. Germline CDR1 SGHNT, CDR2 YYREEE (reference sequence). J gave up 2 bases and V 0 bases, and 1 base lay outside the gene matches. The CDR3 runs 17 residues. DNA of the CDR3: TGTGCCAGCAGCTTGGGACTAGCGGGGGGTAACACCGGGGAGCTGTTTTTT. This gives the protein CASSLGLAGGNTGELFF.

V is TRBV9 and J is TRBJ1-4; 9 bases are a match to TRBD1. This CDR3 spans 15 amino acids. CDR1 and CDR2 (germline): SGDLS, YYNGEE. Trimming took 3 bases from V and 6 from J; bases not matched to a gene: 6. The CDR3 DNA follows: TGTGCCAGCAGCGGAGGGACAGGGTGGGATGAAAAACTGTTTTTT. Its protein is CASSGGTGWDEKLFF.

The rearrangement uses TRBV5-1 and TRBJ2-3; 11 nucleotides agree with TRBD2. Per germline, CDR1 SGHRS and CDR2 YFSETQ. Trimming removed 7 bases from V and 4 bases from J; junction bases left unmatched: 5. The length of the CDR3 is 14 residues. Here the CDR3 reads CASQTGLAADTQYF. In DNA form, the CDR3 reads TGCGCCAGCCAGACGGGACTAGCGGCAGATACGCAGTATTTT.

The rearrangement joins TRBV4-1 to TRBJ1-3; D might be TRBD1 (6 bases). Germline V gene sequence: CDR1 MGHRA, CDR2 YSYEKL. The V end was cut by 0 bases, the J end by 10 bases, with 19 bases between. The CDR3 is 16 residues long. Here the CDR3 DNA reads TGCGCCAGCAGCCAAGATGGAGGCAGGGGCGACTCTACCATATATTTT. Translated, it gives CASSQDGGRGDSTIYF.

This chain's CDR3 is CASSLRRGGRWLGPGTDTQYF. CDR3 DNA sequence: TGTGCCAGCAGTTTGAGGAGAGGTGGGCGGTGGCTTGGGCCGGGGACAGATACGCAGTATTTT. The chain combines TRBV28 with TRBJ2-3, with a weak D call TRBD2 (5 bases). CDR1 MDHEN and CDR2 SYDVKM come from the germline V gene. Between the trimmed V and J ends, which lost 3 bases and 3 bases, there was a span of 31 bases. The CDR3 contains 21 residues.

The V gene is TRBV30, the J gene TRBJ1-5; D is perhaps TRBD1 (5 bases). The CDR3 consists of 14 residues. V lost 2 bases and J lost 7, with 15 bases in between. CDR1 and CDR2 from the germline V gene are GTSNPN and SVGIG (reference sequence). CDR3 sequence: CAWSHGGEGQPQHF. DNA of the CDR3: TGTGCCTGGAGTCACGGGGGGGAAGGCCAGCCCCAGCATTTT.

The rearrangement joins TRBV27 to TRBJ1-1; 10 bases align to TRBD1. V shed 4 bases and J 1 base; nucleotides not matched to a gene: 9. CDR3 length equals 17 residues. Germline assignment: CDR1 MNHEY and CDR2 SMNVEV (reference sequence). The CDR3 is CASSSLKTGGRNTEAFF. The CDR3 nucleotides are TGTGCCAGCAGTTCATTAAAGACAGGGGGCAGGAACACTGAAGCTTTCTTT.

The rearrangement links TRBV4-1 to TRBJ2-7, with 9 positions matching TRBD1. V was pared by 4 bases and J by 4 bases, with 11 bases of the junction left unmatched. CDR1 is MGHRA, CDR2 YSYEKL, per germline. The CDR3 extends over 16 amino acids. CDR3: CASSPDRGFAGYEQYF. In DNA, the CDR3 is TGCGCCAGCAGCCCCGACAGGGGGTTCGCGGGGTACGAGCAGTACTTC.

As to this clone: A read error may account for a junction end that differs from germline. The V gene is TRBV20-1, the J gene TRBJ2-7; 8 bases fit TRBD1. CDR1 is DFQATT, CDR2 SNEGSKA, per germline (reference sequence). The CDR3 covers 13 residues. CDR3 region: CSASATGGRTPHF. The CDR3 DNA sequence: TGCAGTGCTAGTGCAACAGGGGGGCGTACCCCCCACTTC.

Here the CDR3 reads CASSYSNGGRETQYF. CDR3 nucleotide sequence: TGTGCCAGCAGTTACTCTAATGGGGGGAGGGAGACCCAGTACTTC. V is TRBV6-5 and J is TRBJ2-5, with D possibly being TRBD2 (6 bases). Trimming took off 0 bases at V and 5 bases at J, with 13 bases between the two ends. CDR1 and CDR2 from the germline V gene are MNHEY and SVGAGI. The CDR3 has 15 amino acids.